Included here is one T cell receptor (beta chain) sequence, with context. The CDR3 sequence is 16 residues long. The V and J ends lost 4 bases and 3 bases respectively, with 16 bases between them. Germline-derived CDR1 and CDR2 are KGHSH and LQKENI. This specimen belongs to a study of blood T cell repertoires in COVID-19. Study-wide context: PBMCs, B-cell-depleted T cells, or T cells provided the cDNA or gDNA that made up the material.

Per the authors' pipeline: The authors estimated nucleated cell counts from reference gene primer amplification. The assay was immunoSEQ multiplex PCR, and TCRdb's table has in-frame clones only and misses some. The V and J calls and clone size are taken from that table; D and trimming were inferred from the DNA. The sample consists of 190,000 or so clones, 78% of them appearing once. The specimen sequenced was peripheral blood. The TCR originated in a woman of 80 years or more with active or convalescent COVID-19. The chain couples TRBV18 to TRBJ1-5; a possible D gene is TRBD1 (6 bases). CDR3 residues: CASSLSGGADNQPQHF. CDR3 coding DNA: TGTGCCAGCTCACTGTCTGGGGGGGCAGACAATCAGCCCCAGCATTTT.